Reported below is one T cell receptor (beta chain). This same CDR3 is encoded by further DNA sequences in the sample. This PCR relied on a set of 60 Vbeta primers and 13 Jbeta primers. Data came from immunoSEQ multiplex PCR; TCRdb stores just in-frame clones and leaves some out. In all, the sample yields around 80,000 clones. The sample originates from a study of cytomegalovirus exposure and HLA in healthy donors. CDR1 and CDR2 (germline): GTSNPN, SVGIG (reference sequence). V gave up 5 bases and J gave up 11 bases; unmatched junction bases: 1. This CDR3 is 10 amino acids long. The sequenced sample consisted of PBMCs. The source is a boy between 10 and 17 years old in good health and CMV-seronegative. This chain uses TRBV30 with TRBJ1-1; 11 nucleotides line up with TRBD1. This CDR3 reads CAWGDRGAFF. CDR3 nucleotide sequence: TGTGCCTGGGGGGACAGGGGGGCTTTCTTT. The variable domain in full, with the rest retrieved from reference TRBV30 and TRBJ1-1, is SQTIHQWPATLVQPVGSPLSLECTVEGTSNPNLYWYRQAAGRGLQLLFYSVGIGQISSEVPQNLSASRPQDRQFILSSKKLLLSDSGFYLCAWGDRGAFFGQGTRLTVV.